This T cell receptor beta chain comes out of a study of CD8+ T cells in alopecia areata. Notes on the study in general: Greater clonality was observed in lesional scalp samples, especially alopecia totalis/universalis, versus normal scalp.

cDNA serving as the sequencing template came from extracted, reverse transcribed RNA. Some clones are missing from TCRdb's copy, which holds only in-frame ones; the method was immunoSEQ multiplex PCR. Among about 140,000 clones listed, about 60% were seen once. Researchers gathered lesional scalp punch biopsies and peripheral blood from patients with alopecia areata. As for this clone: The target antigen is unknown.

The CDR3 totals 15 residues. Trimming at V came to 5 bases and at J to 6 bases, leaving 3 bases not matched to a gene. CDR1 is MNHEY and CDR2 is SVGAGI in the germline V gene. Sequenced here: CD4+ T cells sorted from blood, sampled at week 0. This TCR derives from a human donor with alopecia areata. V and J are TRBV6-5 and TRBJ2-5; 16 bases map to TRBD2. CDR3 nucleotides: TGTGCCAGCAGTGGGACTAGCGGGGGGGCGAAGACCCAGTACTTC. Protein product: CASSGTSGGAKTQYF.